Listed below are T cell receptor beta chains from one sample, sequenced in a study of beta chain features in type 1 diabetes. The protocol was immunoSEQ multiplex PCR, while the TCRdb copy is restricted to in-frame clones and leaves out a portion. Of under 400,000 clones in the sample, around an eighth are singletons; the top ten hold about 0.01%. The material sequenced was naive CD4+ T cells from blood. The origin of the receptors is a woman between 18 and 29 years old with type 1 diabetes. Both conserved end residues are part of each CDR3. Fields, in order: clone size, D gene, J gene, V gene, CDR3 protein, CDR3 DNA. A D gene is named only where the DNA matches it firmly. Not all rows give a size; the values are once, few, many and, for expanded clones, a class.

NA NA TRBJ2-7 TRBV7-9 CASSQNLHEQYF TGTGCCAGCAGCCAGAACCTCCACGAGCAGTACTTC
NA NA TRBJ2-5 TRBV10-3 CAIGAGLETQYF TGTGCCATCGGGGCAGGGCTGGAGACCCAGTACTTC
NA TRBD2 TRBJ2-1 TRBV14 CASSPGLAGANEQFF TGTGCCAGCAGCCCGGGACTAGCGGGAGCCAATGAGCAGTTCTTC
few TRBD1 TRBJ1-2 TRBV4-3 CASSQDRNYGYTF TGCGCCAGCAGCCAGGACAGGAACTATGGCTACACCTTC
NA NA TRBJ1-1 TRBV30 CAWIRTDTEAFF TGTGCCTGGATTCGGACAGACACTGAAGCTTTCTTT
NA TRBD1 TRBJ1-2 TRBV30 CAWSKQGGYGYTF TGTGCCTGGAGTAAACAGGGGGGGTATGGCTACACCTTC
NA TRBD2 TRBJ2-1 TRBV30 CAWRSSWTSGTYNEQFF TGTGCCTGGAGGTCGTCGTGGACTAGCGGGACCTACAATGAGCAGTTCTTC
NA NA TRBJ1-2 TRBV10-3 CAITGVGNGYTF TGTGCCATCACCGGGGTGGGGAATGGCTACACCTTC
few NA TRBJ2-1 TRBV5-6 CASSLAQAQFF TGTGCCAGCAGCTTGGCTCAGGCTCAGTTCTTC
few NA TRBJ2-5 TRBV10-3 CAIGAQGRETQYF TGTGCCATCGGTGCGCAGGGCAGAGAGACCCAGTACTTC
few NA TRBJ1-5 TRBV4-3 CASSQDVGARGNQPQHF TGCGCCAGCAGCCAAGATGTGGGGGCGAGGGGCAATCAGCCCCAGCATTTT
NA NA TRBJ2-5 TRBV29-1 CSVEKWAQETQYF TGCAGCGTTGAAAAGTGGGCACAAGAGACCCAGTACTTC
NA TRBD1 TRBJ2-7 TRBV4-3 CASSQQDRGTEQYF TGCGCCAGCAGCCAACAGGACAGGGGGACCGAGCAGTACTTC
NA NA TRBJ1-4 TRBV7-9 CASSPTGYEKLFF TGTGCCAGCAGCCCCACAGGGTACGAAAAACTGTTTTTT
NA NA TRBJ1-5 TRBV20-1 CSAMGQTQHF TGCAGTGCTATGGGTCAGACACAGCATTTT
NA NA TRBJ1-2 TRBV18 CASSPTGRNYGYTF TGTGCCAGCTCACCGACAGGACGTAACTATGGCTACACCTTC
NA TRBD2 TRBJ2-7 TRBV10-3 CAIARLAGGNLREQYF TGTGCCATCGCAAGACTAGCGGGAGGTAACCTACGAGAGCAGTACTTC
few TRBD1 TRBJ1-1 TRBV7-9 CASSLDGTGTEAFF TGTGCCAGCAGCTTAGACGGGACAGGGACTGAAGCTTTCTTT
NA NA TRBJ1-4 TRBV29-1 CSVSTGMVEKLFF TGCAGCGTTAGCACAGGCATGGTAGAAAAACTGTTTTTT
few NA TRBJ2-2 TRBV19 CASSPTYTGELFF TGTGCCAGTAGTCCAACTTACACCGGGGAGCTGTTTTTT
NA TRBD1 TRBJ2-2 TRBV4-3 CASSQVPGGNTGELFF TGCGCCAGCAGCCAAGTCCCAGGGGGGAACACCGGGGAGCTGTTTTTT
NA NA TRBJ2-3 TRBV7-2 CASSPGADTQYF TGTGCCAGCAGCCCCGGTGCGGATACGCAGTATTTT
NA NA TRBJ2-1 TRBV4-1 CASSQDPPSIAYNEQFF TGCGCCAGCAGCCAAGATCCGCCTAGCATCGCCTACAATGAGCAGTTCTTC
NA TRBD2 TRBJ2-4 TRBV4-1 CASSQDSRTSGILAKNIQYF TGCGCCAGCAGCCAAGATTCGCGGACTAGCGGGATTTTAGCCAAAAACATTCAGTACTTC
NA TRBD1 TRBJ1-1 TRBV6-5 CASSYKGAQAEAFF TGTGCCAGCAGTTACAAGGGGGCACAGGCGGAAGCTTTCTTT
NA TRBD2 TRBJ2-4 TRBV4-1 CASSQMGLAENIQYF TGCGCCAGCAGCCAAATGGGACTAGCGGAAAACATTCAGTACTTC
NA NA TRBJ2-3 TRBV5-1 CASSLAGGSSTDTQYF TGCGCCAGCAGCTTGGCCGGCGGATCTAGCACAGATACGCAGTATTTT
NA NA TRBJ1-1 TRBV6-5 CASSYPGGATEAFF TGTGCCAGCAGTTACCCGGGGGGGGCAACTGAAGCTTTCTTT
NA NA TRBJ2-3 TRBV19 CASSPGMPDTQYF TGTGCCAGTAGCCCAGGGATGCCAGATACGCAGTATTTT
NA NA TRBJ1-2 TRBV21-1 CASSKASGRGKGGYTF TGTGCCAGCAGCAAAGCATCGGGCAGGGGAAAGGGCGGCTACACCTTC
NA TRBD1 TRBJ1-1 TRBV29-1 CSAPDRLNTEAFF TGCAGCGCCCCGGACAGGTTGAACACTGAAGCTTTCTTT
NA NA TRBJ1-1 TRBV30 CAWSVAGATEAFF TGTGCCTGGAGTGTCGCGGGTGCGACTGAAGCTTTCTTT
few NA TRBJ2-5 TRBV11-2 CASSLVMETQYF TGTGCCAGCAGCTTAGTAATGGAGACCCAGTACTTC
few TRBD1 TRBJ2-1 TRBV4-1 CASSQLYRGNEQFF TGCGCCAGCAGCCAGCTTTACAGGGGTAATGAGCAGTTCTTC
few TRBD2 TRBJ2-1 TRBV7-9 CASAWGRAEQFF TGTGCCAGCGCATGGGGGAGGGCTGAGCAGTTCTTC
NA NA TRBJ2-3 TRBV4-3 CASSQAQGPDTQYF TGCGCCAGCAGCCAAGCACAGGGTCCAGATACGCAGTATTTT
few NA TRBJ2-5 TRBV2 CASSVRGLRETQYF TGTGCCAGCAGTGTACGGGGGTTGCGCGAGACCCAGTACTTC
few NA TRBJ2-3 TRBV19 CASSISQVLDTQYF TGTGCCAGTAGTATCAGCCAGGTGCTAGATACGCAGTATTTT
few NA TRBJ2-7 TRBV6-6 CASRHRQDSYEQYF TGTGCCAGCAGACACCGACAGGACTCCTACGAGCAGTACTTC
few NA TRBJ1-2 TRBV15 CATSRDLQDNGYTF TGTGCCACCAGCAGAGACTTACAGGATAATGGCTACACCTTC
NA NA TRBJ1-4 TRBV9 CASSVDRGGDEKLFF TGTGCCAGCAGCGTCGACCGGGGGGGGGATGAAAAACTGTTTTTT
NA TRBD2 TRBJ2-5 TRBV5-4 CASSLARGGEETQYF TGTGCCAGCAGCTTGGCCCGCGGGGGTGAAGAGACCCAGTACTTC
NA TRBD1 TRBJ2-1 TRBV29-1 CSADRQGVIVSANEQFF TGCAGCGCCGACCGACAGGGGGTCATAGTATCGGCCAATGAGCAGTTCTTC
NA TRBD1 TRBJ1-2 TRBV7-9 CASSLAGTGGIYGYTF TGTGCCAGCAGCTTAGCCGGGACAGGGGGCATCTATGGCTACACCTTC
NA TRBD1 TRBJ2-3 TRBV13 CASSYFGQAPATQYF TGTGCCAGCAGCTACTTTGGACAGGCTCCAGCTACGCAGTATTTT